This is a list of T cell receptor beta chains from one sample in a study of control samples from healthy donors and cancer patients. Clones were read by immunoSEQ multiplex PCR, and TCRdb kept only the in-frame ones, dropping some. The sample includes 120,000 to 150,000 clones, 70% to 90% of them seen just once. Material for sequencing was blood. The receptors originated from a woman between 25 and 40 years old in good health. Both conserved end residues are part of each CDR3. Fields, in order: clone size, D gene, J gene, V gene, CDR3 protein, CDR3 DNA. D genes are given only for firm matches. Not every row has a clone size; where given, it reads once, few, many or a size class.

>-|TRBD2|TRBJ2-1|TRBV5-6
CASSPRGTSGRGEQFF
TGTGCCAGCAGCCCGCGAGGGACTAGCGGGAGGGGCGAGCAGTTCTTC
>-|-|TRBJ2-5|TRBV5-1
CASSLYRGLETQYF
TGCGCCAGCAGCTTGTATCGGGGGCTAGAGACCCAGTACTTC
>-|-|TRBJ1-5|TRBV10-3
CAISESQQGASQHF
TGTGCCATCAGTGAGTCTCAGCAGGGCGCGTCCCAGCATTTT
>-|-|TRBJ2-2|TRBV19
CASSIWGPGELFF
TGTGCCAGTAGTATATGGGGGCCCGGGGAGCTGTTTTTT
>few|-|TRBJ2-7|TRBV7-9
CASSLNRVDEQYF
TGTGCCAGCAGCTTAAATAGGGTAGACGAGCAGTACTTC
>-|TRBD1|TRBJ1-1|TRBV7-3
CASSRTGGSTEAFF
TGTGCCAGCAGCCGTACAGGGGGGAGCACTGAAGCTTTCTTT
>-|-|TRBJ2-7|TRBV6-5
CASRYRDSYEQYF
TGTGCCAGCAGGTACAGGGACTCCTACGAGCAGTACTTC
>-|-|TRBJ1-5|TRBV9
CASSGGGNQPQHF
TGTGCCAGCAGCGGGGGGGGAAATCAGCCCCAGCATTTT
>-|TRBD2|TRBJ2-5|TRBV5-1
CASSSGLAGVSETQYF
TGCGCCAGCAGCTCAGGACTAGCGGGAGTGTCAGAGACCCAGTACTTC
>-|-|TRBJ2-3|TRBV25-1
CASSEHGGVGTDTQYF
TGTGCCAGCAGTGAACACGGAGGGGTGGGCACAGATACGCAGTATTTT
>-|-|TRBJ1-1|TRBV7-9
CASSLGENTEAFF
TGTGCCAGCAGCTTGGGGGAGAACACTGAAGCTTTCTTT
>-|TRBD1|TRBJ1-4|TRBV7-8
CASSASGTGDEKLFF
TGTGCCAGCAGCGCTAGTGGGACAGGGGATGAAAAACTGTTTTTT
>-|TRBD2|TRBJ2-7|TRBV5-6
CASSLGMREEGEQYF
TGTGCCAGCAGCTTAGGAATGCGGGAGGAGGGCGAGCAGTACTTC
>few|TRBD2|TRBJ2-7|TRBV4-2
CASSQSASGGLEQYF
TGTGCCAGCAGCCAAAGCGCCTCGGGAGGGCTCGAGCAGTACTTC
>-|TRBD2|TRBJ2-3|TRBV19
CASTKGGLAATDTQYF
TGTGCCAGTACCAAGGGGGGACTAGCTGCGACGGATACGCAGTATTTT
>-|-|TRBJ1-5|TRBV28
CASRGAGYTQPQHF
TGTGCCAGCAGGGGAGCAGGGTACACTCAGCCCCAGCATTTT
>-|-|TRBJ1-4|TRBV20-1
CSASQGLNEKLFF
TGCAGTGCTAGTCAGGGCCTTAATGAAAAACTGTTTTTT